The clone carrying this T cell receptor beta chain came up a few times. The sample originates from a study of blood T cell repertoires in COVID-19. Across the whole study: Sites in the United States, Italy and Spain provided acute and convalescent COVID-19 samples. The cDNA or gDNA used as material had been derived from T cells, B-cell-depleted T cells, or PBMCs.

Study processing details: It was from reference gene primer amplification that nucleated cell counts were estimated. The method was immunoSEQ multiplex PCR; TCRdb's version includes in-frame clones alone and lacks a portion of them. Clonal size and the V and J genes are those of that table, whereas D and trimming came from the DNA. Of roughly 100,000 clones in the sample, nearly 85% were seen once. This clonotype was obtained from a human donor in a cohort sampled during active or convalescent COVID-19. Sequencing was performed on peripheral blood.

The CDR3 loop reads CASRRTSQYEQYF. CDR3 DNA sequence: TGTGCCAGCAGACGGACTAGTCAGTACGAGCAGTACTTC. V and J are TRBV6-6 and TRBJ2-7; 7 bases agree with TRBD2. J lost 4 bases, V lost 6 bases, and 6 bases had no gene match. The CDR3 sequence is 13 residues long. Germline V gene sequence: CDR1 MNHNY, CDR2 SVGAGI (reference sequence).